Below are 16 T cell receptor beta chains sequenced from a single sample in a study of blood T cell repertoires in COVID-19. Some clones are missing from TCRdb's copy, which holds only in-frame ones; the method was immunoSEQ multiplex PCR. The profile shows approximately 25,000 clones, 90% of them singletons. Sequences were obtained from peripheral blood. These receptors originate from a woman aged 55-70 years with active COVID-19.

The genes are TRBV11-2 and TRBJ1-4; perhaps TRBD1 as D (5 bases). Trimming took off 4 bases at V and 0 bases at J, with 15 bases between the two ends. CDR1 SGHAT and CDR2 FQNNGV come from the germline V gene. The CDR3 is made up of 17 amino acids. CDR3 residues: CASSSRTPLATNEKLFF. CDR3 DNA sequence: TGTGCCAGCAGCTCTAGGACACCTCTTGCAACTAATGAAAAACTGTTTTTT.

This rearrangement joins TRBV5-1 to TRBJ2-7; 10 bases map to TRBD2. The junction had 12 bases not matched to a gene; V was cut back by 5 bases and J by 4 bases. Germline V gene data show CDR1 as SGHRS and CDR2 as YFSETQ. The CDR3 covers 16 residues. CDR3: CASSPGLAGVMYEQYF. The CDR3, as DNA: TGCGCCAGCAGTCCCGGGCTAGCGGGAGTAATGTACGAGCAGTACTTC.

The rearrangement uses TRBV6-2 or TRBV6-3 and TRBJ2-7, with D maybe TRBD2 (6 bases). The CDR3 covers 21 residues. Germline V lookup: CDR1 MNHEY, CDR2 SVGEGT. Trimming removed 4 bases at V and 3 bases at J, with 34 bases between. The CDR3 DNA is TGTGCCAGCAGTTCTGGGACTCCATCCTATACTTTGGAATTTCGGGGCTACGAGCAGTACTTC. Amino acid sequence: CASSSGTPSYTLEFRGYEQYF.

The chain recombines TRBV29-1 with TRBJ2-7, with TRBD1 matching 9 bases. CDR1 and CDR2 (germline): SQVTM, ANQGSEA. The CDR3 length is 13 residues. The V and J ends lost 2 bases and 3 bases, in that order; junction bases with no gene match: 2. The CDR3 nucleotides are TGCAGCGTTGAATCGACAGGGGGCTACGAGCAGTACTTC. Its protein is CSVESTGGYEQYF.

The CDR3 nucleotides are TGTGCCAGCAGCGACACAGGGGGCGGTGAAAAACTGTTTTTT. It encodes CASSDTGGGEKLFF. The chain combines TRBV25-1 with TRBJ1-4; 9 nucleotides match TRBD1. The length of the CDR3 is 14 residues. Germline V gene lookup returns CDR1 MGHDK and CDR2 SYGVNS. V lost 6 bases, J lost 7 bases, and 6 bases stayed unmatched.

The gene calls are TRBV4-1 and TRBJ1-5; D may be TRBD1 (5 bases). V gave up 4 bases and J gave up 2 bases, with 15 bases separating them. CDR1 is MGHRA, CDR2 YSYEKL, per germline. This CDR3 is 16 amino acids long. CDR3 protein: CASSLIQGSGNQPQHF. CDR3 sequence (DNA): TGCGCCAGCAGCCTCATTCAGGGCTCGGGCAATCAGCCCCAGCATTTT.

This sequence joins TRBV6-5 and TRBJ1-4, with a possible D match to TRBD1 (5 bases). Germline values: CDR1 MNHEY, CDR2 SVGAGI. The CDR3 contains 11 residues. Trimming stripped 4 bases from V and 15 bases from J, with 12 bases between. CDR3 sequence: CASSWFRRVFF. DNA of the CDR3: TGTGCCAGCAGTTGGTTCCGCAGGGTGTTTTTT.

The rearrangement uses TRBV5-4 and TRBJ1-1; maybe TRBD1 (6 bases). The germline V gene has CDR1 SGHNT and CDR2 YYREEE (reference sequence). V lost 5 bases and J 5 bases, leaving 22 bases between the germline ends. The CDR3 has 16 residues. Written as DNA, the CDR3 is TGTGCCAGCAGAACAATGGGGAGGGGGGCGTGGACTGAAGCTTTCTTT. Translated, it gives CASRTMGRGAWTEAFF.

This sequence joins TRBV12-3 or TRBV12-4 and TRBJ2-7, with D unresolved. The CDR3 sequence is 13 residues long. The V end was cut by 6 bases, the J end by 2 bases, with 11 bases between. The CDR3: CASSLTKTYEQYF. The DNA for the CDR3 is TGTGCCAGCAGCCTGACAAAGACCTACGAGCAGTACTTC.

The V gene is TRBV5-4, the J gene TRBJ1-5; D ambiguous. Per the germline V gene, CDR1 is SGHNT and CDR2 is YYREEE (reference sequence). The CDR3 extends over 14 amino acids. V was pared by 4 bases and J by 1 base, with 9 bases between. The CDR3 region is CASSTPVSNQPQHF. CDR3 in DNA: TGTGCCAGCAGCACCCCAGTCAGCAATCAGCCCCAGCATTTT.

This sequence joins TRBV19 and TRBJ2-7; the D gene is possibly TRBD2 (5 bases). Looked up from germline, CDR1 is LNHDA and CDR2 is SQIVND (reference sequence). The CDR3 runs to 15 residues. V was shortened by 4 bases and J by 5 bases, with 18 bases between the two germline ends. Here the CDR3 DNA reads TGTGCCAGTAGTACCGAGGCTAGCCTCGGGGACGAGCAGTACTTC. Residues: CASSTEASLGDEQYF.

The V gene is TRBV7-9, the J gene TRBJ2-1; 11 bases are shared with TRBD2. There are 16 residues in the CDR3. CDR1 is SEHNR and CDR2 is FQNEAQ in the germline V gene (reference sequence). The J segment lost 3 bases and the V segment lost 0 bases, leaving 1 base of the junction unmatched. The CDR3 is CASSLALAGGYNEQFF. In DNA, the CDR3 is TGTGCCAGCAGCTTAGCGCTAGCGGGAGGCTACAATGAGCAGTTCTTC.

The V call is TRBV7-2, the J call TRBJ2-6, with D possibly being TRBD1 (5 bases). The germline V gene encodes CDR1 SGHTA and CDR2 FQGNSA. This CDR3 is built from 19 residues. V was shortened by 2 bases and J by 0 bases, with 17 bases between the two germline ends. The CDR3 DNA sequence: TGTGCCAGCAGCTTAACTTCTCCCAGGGCCCTCTCTGGGGCCAACGTCCTGACTTTC. Translated, it gives CASSLTSPRALSGANVLTF.

This chain joins TRBV4-3 and TRBJ2-3; maybe TRBD1 (5 bases). Between the trimmed V and J ends, which lost 0 bases and 2 bases, there was a span of 15 bases. The CDR3 spans 17 residues. Germline lookup yields CDR1 LGHNA and CDR2 YSLEER. The CDR3 nucleotides read TGCGCCAGCAGCCAAGAAGTCTCAGGGAAATACACAGATACGCAGTATTTT. This codes for CASSQEVSGKYTDTQYF.

This chain joins TRBV5-6 and TRBJ2-3; maybe TRBD2 (7 bases). The germline V and J ends were trimmed by 5 bases and 3 bases, with 19 bases remaining between them. The CDR3 has 16 amino acids. Germline assignment: CDR1 SGHDT and CDR2 YYEEEE. CDR3 loop: CASSDLMKGGTDTQYF. The CDR3 nucleotides read TGTGCCAGCAGTGACTTGATGAAGGGGGGGACAGATACGCAGTATTTT.

This chain joins TRBV19 and TRBJ2-6; D remains ambiguous. The CDR3 consists of 18 residues. Trimming stripped 2 bases from V and 0 bases from J, with 14 bases between. Germline V gene data show CDR1 as LNHDA and CDR2 as SQIVND (reference sequence). For the CDR3, the DNA is TGTGCCAGTAGTATACCTCTCAATTATAGCTCTGGGGCCAACGTCCTGACTTTC. Translating it yields CASSIPLNYSSGANVLTF.